These T cell receptor beta chains were read from a single sample in a study of identical twins. TCRdb reanalysed the 5' RACE reads using MiXCR and keeps one entry per CDR3 protein. The sample consists of approximately 600,000 distinct CDR3 sequences, under 8.5% of them appearing once. Separately, the same data were catalogued under a study of yellow fever vaccine responses in identical twins.

Specimen: PBMCs. The receptor source for this set is a young woman in good health. Each CDR3 is given with its conserved first and last residue. The D gene is left open where the match is weak. Rows may omit the clone size; those that give it use once, few, many or a size class.

CDR3 DNA: TGTGCCAGCAGTCTAGGACAGACCACAGGGATGAACACTGAAGCTTTCTTT; CDR3 protein: CASSLGQTTGMNTEAFF; V gene: TRBV12-3/TRBV12-4; D gene: NA; clone size: many; J gene: TRBJ1-1
CDR3 DNA: TGTGCCAGCAGCCCAGTTAGCGGGAGGGCCAACGAGCAGTACTTC; CDR3 protein: CASSPVSGRANEQYF; V gene: TRBV7-9; D gene: TRBD2; clone size: few; J gene: TRBJ2-7
CDR3 DNA: TGTGCCAGCAGCGAAACTTGGTACCTACAAGAGACCCAGTACTTC; CDR3 protein: CASSETWYLQETQYF; V gene: TRBV5-5; D gene: NA; clone size: few; J gene: TRBJ2-5
CDR3 DNA: TGTGCCAGCAGCGAACTAGCGGGAGTAGGGAATGAGCAGTTCTTC; CDR3 protein: CASSELAGVGNEQFF; V gene: TRBV7-9; D gene: TRBD2; clone size: few; J gene: TRBJ2-1
CDR3 DNA: TGTGCCAGCAGTTGGGACAATTTTAACTATGGCTACACCTTC; CDR3 protein: CASSWDNFNYGYTF; V gene: TRBV12-3/TRBV12-4; D gene: NA; clone size: many; J gene: TRBJ1-2
CDR3 DNA: TGTGCCAGCTCACCAGCGGGCCGTGACAATGAGCAGTTCTTC; CDR3 protein: CASSPAGRDNEQFF; V gene: TRBV18; D gene: NA; clone size: few; J gene: TRBJ2-1
CDR3 DNA: TGTGCCAGTACTAGGACGGGCCGTGGGAACATTCAGTACTTC; CDR3 protein: CASTRTGRGNIQYF; V gene: TRBV6-1; D gene: NA; clone size: few; J gene: TRBJ2-4
CDR3 DNA: TGTGCCAGCAGTCCCCTGGGACTAGAGTCCAATGAGCAGTTCTTC; CDR3 protein: CASSPLGLESNEQFF; V gene: TRBV28; D gene: TRBD2; clone size: NA; J gene: TRBJ2-1
CDR3 DNA: TGTGCCAGCAGCCAGGACGGATTAAGCTCCTATAATTCACCCCTCCACTTT; CDR3 protein: CASSQDGLSSYNSPLHF; V gene: TRBV12-3/TRBV12-4; D gene: NA; clone size: few; J gene: TRBJ1-6
CDR3 DNA: TGTGCCAGCAGCCCGGGGAGGGCGGGAGTCTCCTACAATGAGCAGTTCTTC; CDR3 protein: CASSPGRAGVSYNEQFF; V gene: TRBV7-8; D gene: TRBD2; clone size: few; J gene: TRBJ2-1
CDR3 DNA: TGCAGTGCTAGGAACCAAGCACACGGAGGCCTCACAGATACGCAGTATTTT; CDR3 protein: CSARNQAHGGLTDTQYF; V gene: TRBV20-1; D gene: NA; clone size: NA; J gene: TRBJ2-3
CDR3 DNA: TGTGCCAGCAGCCCGTGGGTAGTGGAAGATACGCAGTATTTT; CDR3 protein: CASSPWVVEDTQYF; V gene: TRBV7-2; D gene: NA; clone size: NA; J gene: TRBJ2-3
CDR3 DNA: TGTGCCAGCAGCATAAGGTTGGGGGCTGCGAACAATCAGCCCCAGCATTTT; CDR3 protein: CASSIRLGAANNQPQHF; V gene: TRBV7-8; D gene: NA; clone size: few; J gene: TRBJ1-5
CDR3 DNA: TGCGCCAGCAGCCAAACCGGGACTAGCGGGAGCGGAGCCGGGGAGCTGTTTTTT; CDR3 protein: CASSQTGTSGSGAGELFF; V gene: TRBV5-1; D gene: TRBD2; clone size: NA; J gene: TRBJ2-2
CDR3 DNA: TGCGCCAGCAGCTTGGTGCAGGGGAACACTGAAGCTTTCTTT; CDR3 protein: CASSLVQGNTEAFF; V gene: TRBV5-1; D gene: NA; clone size: many; J gene: TRBJ1-1
CDR3 DNA: TGCAGTGCTCTAGGTCGATTCGACGAGCAGTACTTC; CDR3 protein: CSALGRFDEQYF; V gene: TRBV20-1; D gene: NA; clone size: many; J gene: TRBJ2-7
CDR3 DNA: TGTGCCAGGGGGCGTCCCGGGACAGTCTCCTACGAGCAGTACTTC; CDR3 protein: CARGRPGTVSYEQYF; V gene: TRBV2; D gene: TRBD1; clone size: few; J gene: TRBJ2-7
CDR3 DNA: TGCAGCGTAACAGAGTACCAAGAGACCCAGTACTTC; CDR3 protein: CSVTEYQETQYF; V gene: TRBV29-1; D gene: NA; clone size: many; J gene: TRBJ2-5
CDR3 DNA: TGTGCCAGCAGTTCCTCTCTCGGGGAGCTAGCGGTCAATGAGCAGTTCTTC; CDR3 protein: CASSSSLGELAVNEQFF; V gene: TRBV27; D gene: TRBD2; clone size: few; J gene: TRBJ2-1